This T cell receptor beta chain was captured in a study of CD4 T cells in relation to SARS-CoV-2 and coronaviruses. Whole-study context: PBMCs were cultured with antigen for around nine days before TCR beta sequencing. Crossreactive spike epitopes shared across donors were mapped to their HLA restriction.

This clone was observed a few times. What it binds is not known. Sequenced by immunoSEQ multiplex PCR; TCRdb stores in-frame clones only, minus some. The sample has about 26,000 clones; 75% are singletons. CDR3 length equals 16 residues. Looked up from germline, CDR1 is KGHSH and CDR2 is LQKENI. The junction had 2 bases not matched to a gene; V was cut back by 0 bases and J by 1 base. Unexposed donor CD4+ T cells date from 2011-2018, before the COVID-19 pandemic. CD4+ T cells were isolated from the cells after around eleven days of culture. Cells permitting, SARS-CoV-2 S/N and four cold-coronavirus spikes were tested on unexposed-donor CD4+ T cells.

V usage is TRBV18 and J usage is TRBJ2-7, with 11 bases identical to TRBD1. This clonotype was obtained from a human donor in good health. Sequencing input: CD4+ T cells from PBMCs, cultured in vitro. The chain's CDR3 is CASSPPGQGVSYEQYF. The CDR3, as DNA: TGTGCCAGCTCACCACCGGGACAGGGGGTTTCCTACGAGCAGTACTTC.